Presented here are 27 T cell receptor beta chains from one specimen sequenced in a study of T cell responses to AZD1222 COVID-19 vaccine. The data were produced by immunoSEQ multiplex PCR, yet TCRdb's version contains in-frame clones alone and is incomplete. The repertoire holds 60,000 to 80,000 clones, about 90% seen once, with 4.9% in the top ten. This sample comprised peripheral blood, obtained on day 0 of AZD1222 vaccination. The receptors were sampled from an adult in good health.

The chain is built from TRBV13 and TRBJ1-1; D may be TRBD1 (6 bases). The CDR3 runs to 14 residues. Between the trimmed V and J ends, which lost 2 bases and 4 bases, there was a span of 11 bases. Germline lookup yields CDR1 PRHDT and CDR2 FYEKMQ (reference sequence). CDR3 amino acids: CASSLSGGFTEAFF. DNA for the CDR3: TGTGCCAGCAGCTTATCCGGGGGCTTCACTGAAGCTTTCTTT.

The rearrangement links TRBV5-1 to TRBJ1-3, with TRBD1 as a possible D gene (6 bases). Deletions cut 4 bases from V and 4 bases from J, with 12 bases between. Per the germline V gene, CDR1 is SGHRS and CDR2 is YFSETQ. This CDR3 contains 14 residues. The CDR3 DNA is TGCGCCAGCAGCCCAACCACAGGGGGAAACACCATATATTTT. Its protein is CASSPTTGGNTIYF.

The chain has TRBV11-2 and TRBJ2-1, with 10 bases identical to TRBD2. CDR1 and CDR2 (germline): SGHAT, FQNNGV. The CDR3 runs 15 residues. V lost 5 bases to trimming and J lost 7 bases; unmatched junction nucleotides: 8. In DNA form, the CDR3 reads TGTGCCAGCAGCCAACCGGGACTAGCGAGAAATGAGCAGTTCTTC. Protein: CASSQPGLARNEQFF.

The rearrangement links TRBV6-5 to TRBJ2-5; 10 positions match TRBD1. From germline, CDR1 is MNHEY and CDR2 SVGAGI. The CDR3 has 15 residues. The V and J ends lost 6 bases and 5 bases, in that order; junction bases with no gene match: 9. This CDR3 reads CASRGLTGGIETQYF. The CDR3 DNA sequence: TGTGCCAGCAGGGGACTGACAGGGGGCATCGAGACCCAGTACTTC.

This chain joins TRBV5-1 and TRBJ1-2; D not certain. The CDR3 consists of 14 residues. In germline, CDR1 is SGHRS, CDR2 YFSETQ. V lost 4 bases to trimming and J lost 1 base, with 11 bases between them. In DNA form, the CDR3 reads TGCGCCAGCAGCATGGGTAGTGGTAACTATGGCTACACCTTC. This sequence encodes CASSMGSGNYGYTF.

V usage is TRBV2 and J usage is TRBJ2-1; 7 bases align to TRBD1. J lost 4 bases, V lost 7 bases, and 10 bases had no gene match. The CDR3 runs to 15 residues. From germline, CDR1 is SNHLY and CDR2 FYNNEI. CDR3 nucleotide sequence: TGTGCCAGCATTAGGGACAGTCCATCATACAATGAGCAGTTCTTC. It yields the protein CASIRDSPSYNEQFF.

CDR3 DNA sequence: TGTGCCAGCAGCCCAAGGATGGATTCACCCCTCCACTTT. As protein: CASSPRMDSPLHF. V gene TRBV2 combines with J gene TRBJ1-6; D call uncertain. The CDR3 has 13 amino acids. CDR1 and CDR2 from the germline V gene are SNHLY and FYNNEI. V was trimmed by 6 bases and J by 8 bases, leaving 11 bases between them.

The chain joins TRBV6-5 to TRBJ1-6, with unresolved D. Germline CDR1 reads MNHEY; CDR2 reads SVGAGI. Trimming left V 2 bases short and J 5 bases short, with 4 bases between. The CDR3 has 13 amino acids. The CDR3 nucleotides read TGTGCCAGCAGTTACAGTCATAATTCACCCCTCCACTTT. Its translation is CASSYSHNSPLHF.

The rearrangement uses TRBV19 and TRBJ1-6; unclear D gene. CDR3 length equals 12 residues. V lost 5 bases to trimming and J lost 8 bases, with 7 bases between them. Germline values: CDR1 LNHDA, CDR2 SQIVND (reference sequence). CDR3 sequence (DNA): TGTGCCAGTAGTGCCAACTATTCACCCCTCCACTTT. Protein product: CASSANYSPLHF.

The CDR3 region has the DNA TGTGCCAGCAGCCAGGGTACTACCTACAATGAGCAGTTCTTC. As protein: CASSQGTTYNEQFF. This rearrangement joins TRBV5-5 to TRBJ2-1, with D possibly matching TRBD1 (5 bases). V shed 4 bases and J shed 2 bases, with 10 bases lying between them. Germline V gives CDR1 SGHKS, CDR2 YYEKEE (reference sequence). The CDR3 is made up of 14 amino acids.

This clone has more than one count but fewer than ten. The V and J genes are TRBV6-5 and TRBJ2-7; D ambiguous. Trimming removed 2 bases at V and 7 bases at J, with 6 bases between. CDR1 and CDR2 from the germline V gene are MNHEY and SVGAGI. The CDR3 extends over 11 amino acids. The chain's CDR3 is CASSYDGEQYF. The CDR3 DNA reads TGTGCCAGCAGTTACGATGGGGAGCAGTACTTC.

The V and J genes are TRBV5-1 and TRBJ1-2; D might be TRBD1 (5 bases). Germline V lookup: CDR1 SGHRS, CDR2 YFSETQ. Between the trimmed V and J ends, which lost 0 bases and 6 bases, there was a span of 9 bases. CDR3 size: 13 residues. CDR3 in DNA: TGCGCCAGCAGCTTGGAAGGGGAAGATGGCTACACCTTC. Translating gives CASSLEGEDGYTF.

This chain uses TRBV6-5 with TRBJ2-7; D may be TRBD2 (6 bases). Trimming took off 7 bases at V and 5 bases at J, with 18 bases between the two ends. Germline assignment: CDR1 MNHEY and CDR2 SVGAGI. This CDR3 is built from 14 residues. The CDR3 loop reads CASNLSGGPDEQYF. The CDR3 DNA reads as TGTGCCAGCAATCTATCCGGGGGACCCGACGAGCAGTACTTC.

The chain recombines TRBV24-1 with TRBJ2-1, with 7 bases fitting TRBD2. The germline gives CDR1 KGHDR, CDR2 SFDVKD. V shed 8 bases and J 6 bases; nucleotides not matched to a gene: 21. CDR3 length: 18 residues. The CDR3 loop is CATNGILALVTDGNEQFF. CDR3 in DNA: TGTGCCACCAACGGTATACTAGCGCTTGTGACTGATGGCAATGAGCAGTTCTTC.

The chain employs TRBV7-9 and TRBJ1-2; 7 bases align to TRBD1. CDR3 size: 13 residues. After removal of 1 base from V and 8 bases from J, the junction contained 4 bases not matched to a gene. Per germline, CDR1 SEHNR and CDR2 FQNEAQ (reference sequence). The CDR3 is CASSLEGAGGYTF. The CDR3 DNA reads as TGTGCCAGCAGCTTAGAGGGGGCTGGAGGCTACACCTTC.

This sequence joins TRBV5-4 and TRBJ2-5; D possibly uses TRBD1 or TRBD2 (6 bases each). Trimming cost V 2 bases and J 4 bases, with 12 bases left between them. The germline V gene encodes CDR1 SGHNT and CDR2 YYREEE (reference sequence). This CDR3 is 14 amino acids long. CDR3 bases: TGTGCCAGCAGCTTCCAGGGGCGGGGAGAGACCCAGTACTTC. Protein: CASSFQGRGETQYF.

The CDR3 DNA is TGTGCCAGCAGCCCCCTCGCGAGCACAGATACGCAGTATTTT. It codes for CASSPLASTDTQYF. The chain couples TRBV7-9 to TRBJ2-3; no definite D call. V shed 5 bases and J shed 0 bases, with 9 bases lying between them. The CDR3 has 14 residues. Germline V gene sequence: CDR1 SEHNR, CDR2 FQNEAQ (reference sequence).

The rearrangement joins TRBV6-2 or TRBV6-3 to TRBJ2-3; D is unclear. The CDR3 covers 15 residues. Trimming removed 7 bases from V and 0 bases from J, with 14 bases in between. Germline loops: CDR1 MNHEY, CDR2 SVGEGT. CDR3 amino acids: CASIPFGVSTDTQYF. In DNA form, the CDR3 reads TGTGCCAGCATCCCTTTCGGAGTTAGCACAGATACGCAGTATTTT.

The chain employs TRBV19 and TRBJ1-2, with D possibly TRBD1 on 6 matching bases. CDR1 is LNHDA and CDR2 is SQIVND in the germline V gene (reference sequence). V gave up 7 bases and J gave up 8 bases, with 23 bases separating them. This CDR3 spans 15 amino acids. The CDR3 protein is CASTNRDINERGYTF. CDR3 sequence (DNA): TGTGCCAGTACCAACCGGGACATCAACGAGCGGGGCTACACCTTC.

This clone occurred a few times. The CDR3 DNA reads TGTGCCAGCAGCTACTCCGGGACTAACAATGAGCAGTTCTTC. As protein: CASSYSGTNNEQFF. The rearrangement joins TRBV11-3 to TRBJ2-1; 7 positions match TRBD2. In germline, CDR1 is SGHNT, CDR2 YENEEA. The V gene end was trimmed by 4 bases and the J gene end by 5 bases; junction bases not matched to a gene: 5. There are 14 residues in the CDR3.

V is TRBV19 and J is TRBJ1-5; TRBD1 matches 9 bases. The CDR3 has 15 residues. CDR1 and CDR2 from the germline V gene are LNHDA and SQIVND (reference sequence). V dropped 4 bases and J dropped 7; count of bases not matched to a gene: 8. Written as DNA, the CDR3 is TGTGCCAGTAGTAACACAGGGGGCCCCCGCCAGCCCCAGCATTTT. Protein product: CASSNTGGPRQPQHF.

This rearrangement joins TRBV6-1 to TRBJ2-6; 7 nucleotides align to TRBD1. CDR3 size: 16 residues. Germline V gives CDR1 MNHNS, CDR2 SASEGT. V lost 4 bases, J lost 4 bases, and 7 bases stayed unmatched. The CDR3 bases are TGTGCCAGCAGTGTCGAGGGGGCGGTAGGGGCCAACGTCCTGACTTTC. It encodes CASSVEGAVGANVLTF.

The CDR3 nucleotides are TGTGCCAGCAGTGATGGCGCGGTTGAAAAACTGTTTTTT. Protein: CASSDGAVEKLFF. J is TRBJ1-4 and V is TRBV25-1; D gene ambiguous. The germline V and J ends were trimmed by 3 bases and 7 bases, with 9 bases remaining between them. This CDR3 spans 13 amino acids. Germline-derived CDR1 and CDR2 are MGHDK and SYGVNS.

V is TRBV2 and J is TRBJ2-5, with D possibly TRBD2 on 6 matching bases. Germline V lookup: CDR1 SNHLY, CDR2 FYNNEI. V lost 7 bases and J lost 1, with 13 bases in between. The CDR3 sequence is 14 residues long. The CDR3 sequence: CASKWGGTQETQYF. The CDR3 region has the DNA TGTGCCAGCAAGTGGGGAGGCACCCAAGAGACCCAGTACTTC.

This sequence joins TRBV15 and TRBJ2-3, with 8 bases matching TRBD1. The germline gives CDR1 LNHNV, CDR2 YYDKDF (reference sequence). The CDR3 spans 15 residues. The junction had 2 bases not matched to a gene; V was cut back by 0 bases and J by 3 bases. CDR3 amino acids: CATSRDGQGTDTQYF. The CDR3, as DNA: TGTGCCACCAGCAGAGATGGACAGGGTACAGATACGCAGTATTTT.

This sequence joins TRBV15 and TRBJ1-5, with D uncertain. Germline CDR1 is LNHNV and CDR2 is YYDKDF (reference sequence). V lost 8 bases and J lost 1, with 9 bases in between. The CDR3 is 13 residues long. This chain's CDR3 is CATPQCSNQPQHF. The CDR3 nucleotides read TGTGCCACCCCACAGTGCAGCAATCAGCCCCAGCATTTT.

The chain is built from TRBV5-1 and TRBJ2-3, with D hard to call. This CDR3 has 14 amino acids. The germline V gene encodes CDR1 SGHRS and CDR2 YFSETQ. The germline V and J ends were trimmed by 4 bases and 5 bases, with 14 bases remaining between them. The CDR3: CASSRLWARDTQYF. The DNA of the CDR3 is TGCGCCAGCAGCCGACTTTGGGCTAGAGATACGCAGTATTTT.